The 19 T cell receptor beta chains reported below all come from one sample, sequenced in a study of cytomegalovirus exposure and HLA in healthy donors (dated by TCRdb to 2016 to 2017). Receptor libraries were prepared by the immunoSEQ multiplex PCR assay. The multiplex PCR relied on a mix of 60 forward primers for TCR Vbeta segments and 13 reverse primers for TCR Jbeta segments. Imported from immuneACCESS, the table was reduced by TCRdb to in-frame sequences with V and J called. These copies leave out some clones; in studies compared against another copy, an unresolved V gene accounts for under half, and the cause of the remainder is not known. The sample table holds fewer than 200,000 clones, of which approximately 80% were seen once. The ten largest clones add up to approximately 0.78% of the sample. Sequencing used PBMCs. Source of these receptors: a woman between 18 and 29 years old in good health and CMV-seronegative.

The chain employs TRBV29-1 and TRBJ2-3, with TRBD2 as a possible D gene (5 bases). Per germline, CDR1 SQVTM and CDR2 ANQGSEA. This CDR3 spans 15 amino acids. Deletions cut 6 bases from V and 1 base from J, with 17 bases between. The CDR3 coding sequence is TGCAGCGTCAGCAGTGGAGGTGTGGGCACAGATACGCAGTATTTT. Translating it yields CSVSSGGVGTDTQYF.

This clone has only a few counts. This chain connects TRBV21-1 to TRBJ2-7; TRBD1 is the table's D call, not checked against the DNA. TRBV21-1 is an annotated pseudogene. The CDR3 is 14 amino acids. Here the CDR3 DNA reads TGTGCCAGCAGGGGACAGTGGGACTCCTACGAGCAGTACTTC. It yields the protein CASRGQWDSYEQYF.

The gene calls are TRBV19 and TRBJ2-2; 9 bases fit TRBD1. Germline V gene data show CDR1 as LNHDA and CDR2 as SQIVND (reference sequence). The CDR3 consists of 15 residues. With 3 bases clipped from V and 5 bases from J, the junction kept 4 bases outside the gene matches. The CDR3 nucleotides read TGTGCCAGTAGTATGGGGACAGGGAGGACCGGGGAGCTGTTTTTT. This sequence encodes CASSMGTGRTGELFF.

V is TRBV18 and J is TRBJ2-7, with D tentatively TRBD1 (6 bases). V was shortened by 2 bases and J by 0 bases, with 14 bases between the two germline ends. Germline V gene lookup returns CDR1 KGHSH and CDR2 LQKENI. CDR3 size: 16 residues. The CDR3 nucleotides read TGTGCCAGCTCACCAGGAAGACAGGCAAGCTCCTACGAGCAGTACTTC. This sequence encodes CASSPGRQASSYEQYF.

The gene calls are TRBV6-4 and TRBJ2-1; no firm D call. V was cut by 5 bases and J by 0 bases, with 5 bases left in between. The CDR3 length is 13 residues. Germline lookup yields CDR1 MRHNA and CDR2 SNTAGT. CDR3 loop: CASSRSSYNEQFF. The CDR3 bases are TGTGCCAGCAGTCGGAGCTCCTACAATGAGCAGTTCTTC.

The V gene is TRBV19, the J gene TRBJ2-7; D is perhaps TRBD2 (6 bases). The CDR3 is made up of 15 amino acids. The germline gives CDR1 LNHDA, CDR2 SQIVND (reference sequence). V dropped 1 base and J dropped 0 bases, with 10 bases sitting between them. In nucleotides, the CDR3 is TGTGCCAGTAGTATAGGGAGGGGACTCTCCTACGAGCAGTACTTC. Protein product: CASSIGRGLSYEQYF.

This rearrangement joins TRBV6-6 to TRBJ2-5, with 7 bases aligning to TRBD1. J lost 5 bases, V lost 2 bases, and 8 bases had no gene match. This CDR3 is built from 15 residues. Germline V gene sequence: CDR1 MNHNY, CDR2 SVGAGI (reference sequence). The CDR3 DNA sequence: TGTGCCAGCAGTTACCCGACAGGGTCGAGGGAGACCCAGTACTTC. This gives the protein CASSYPTGSRETQYF.

The CDR3 protein is CASSLEAVSWCNQPQHF. CDR3 nucleotide sequence: TGTGCCAGCAGCTTGGAAGCCGTGAGTTGGTGCAATCAGCCCCAGCATTTT. The chain uses TRBV5-7 and TRBJ1-5; D not resolved. TRBV5-7 is an open reading frame, and its role is uncertain. The CDR3 sequence is 17 residues long. The V and J ends lost 0 bases and 2 bases respectively, with 15 bases between them.

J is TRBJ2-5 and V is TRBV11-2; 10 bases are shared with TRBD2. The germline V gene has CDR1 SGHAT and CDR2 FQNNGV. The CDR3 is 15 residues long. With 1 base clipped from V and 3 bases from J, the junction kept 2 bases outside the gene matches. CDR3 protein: CASSLGSGREETQYF. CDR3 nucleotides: TGTGCCAGCAGCTTAGGGAGCGGGAGGGAAGAGACCCAGTACTTC.

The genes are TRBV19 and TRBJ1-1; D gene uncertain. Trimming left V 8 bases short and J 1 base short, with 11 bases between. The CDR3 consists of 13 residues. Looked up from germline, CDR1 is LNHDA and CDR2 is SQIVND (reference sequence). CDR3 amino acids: CASERRGNTEAFF. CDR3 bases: TGTGCCAGTGAAAGACGGGGGAACACTGAAGCTTTCTTT. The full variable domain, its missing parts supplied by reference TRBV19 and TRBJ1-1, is DGGITQSPKYLFRKEGQNVTLSCEQNLNHDAMYWYRQDPGQGLRLIYYSQIVNDFQKGDIAEGYSVSREKKESFPLTVTSAQKNPTAFYLCASERRGNTEAFFGQGTRLTVV.

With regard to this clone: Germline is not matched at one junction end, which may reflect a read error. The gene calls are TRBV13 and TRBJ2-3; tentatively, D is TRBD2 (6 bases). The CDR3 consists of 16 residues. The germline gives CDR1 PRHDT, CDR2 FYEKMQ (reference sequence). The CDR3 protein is CASSFSSTRATNTQYF. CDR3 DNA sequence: TGTGCCAGCAGCTTTTCCTCGACTAGAGCCACAAATACGCAGTATTTT.

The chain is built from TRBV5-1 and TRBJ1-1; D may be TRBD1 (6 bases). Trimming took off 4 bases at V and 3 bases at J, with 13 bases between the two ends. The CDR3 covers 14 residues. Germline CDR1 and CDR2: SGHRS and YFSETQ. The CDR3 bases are TGCGCCAGCAGCCCCCTGGACAGTTACACTGAAGCTTTCTTT. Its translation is CASSPLDSYTEAFF.

DNA for the CDR3: TGTGCCAGCAGCCAGTTGGGACAGGGGCCGGGAGATACGCAGTATTTT. Translation: CASSQLGQGPGDTQYF. This chain joins TRBV4-2 and TRBJ2-3; 10 bases agree with TRBD1. CDR3 length: 16 amino acids. Germline CDR1 is LGHNA and CDR2 is YNFKEQ. With 3 bases clipped from V and 5 bases from J, the junction kept 8 bases outside the gene matches.

The CDR3 spells CASSVPLAQYF. The CDR3 bases are TGCGCCAGCAGTGTCCCACTCGCGCAGTACTTC. J is TRBJ2-7 and V is TRBV10-2; D is undetermined. The germline V gene has CDR1 WSHSY and CDR2 SAAADI. Trimming pared 4 bases from V and 9 bases from J, leaving 10 bases between. CDR3 size: 11 residues.

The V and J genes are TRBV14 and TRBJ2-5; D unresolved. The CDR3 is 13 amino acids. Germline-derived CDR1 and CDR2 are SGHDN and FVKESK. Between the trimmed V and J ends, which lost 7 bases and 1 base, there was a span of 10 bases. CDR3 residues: CASNSFTQETQYF. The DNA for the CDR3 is TGTGCCAGCAATAGCTTCACCCAAGAGACCCAGTACTTC.

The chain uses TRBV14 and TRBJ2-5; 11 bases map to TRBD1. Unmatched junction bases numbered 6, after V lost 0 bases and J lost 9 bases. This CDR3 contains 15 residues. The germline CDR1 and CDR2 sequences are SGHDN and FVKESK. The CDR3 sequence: CASSQEAWTGGAQYF. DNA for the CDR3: TGTGCCAGCAGCCAAGAAGCGTGGACAGGGGGCGCCCAGTACTTC.

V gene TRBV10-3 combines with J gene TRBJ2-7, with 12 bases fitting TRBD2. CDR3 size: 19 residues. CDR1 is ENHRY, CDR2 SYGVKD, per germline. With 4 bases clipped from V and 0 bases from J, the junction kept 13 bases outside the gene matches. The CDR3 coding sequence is TGTGCCATCAGTGTAGGTCTAGCGGGAGGGCCAATCTACTCCTACGAGCAGTACTTC. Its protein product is CAISVGLAGGPIYSYEQYF.

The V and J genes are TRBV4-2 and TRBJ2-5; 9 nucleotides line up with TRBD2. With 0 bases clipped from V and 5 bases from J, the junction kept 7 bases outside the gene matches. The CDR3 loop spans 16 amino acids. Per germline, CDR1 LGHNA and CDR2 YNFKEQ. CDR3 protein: CASSQEGGRGVETQYF. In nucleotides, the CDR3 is TGTGCCAGCAGCCAAGAGGGCGGGAGGGGGGTTGAGACCCAGTACTTC.

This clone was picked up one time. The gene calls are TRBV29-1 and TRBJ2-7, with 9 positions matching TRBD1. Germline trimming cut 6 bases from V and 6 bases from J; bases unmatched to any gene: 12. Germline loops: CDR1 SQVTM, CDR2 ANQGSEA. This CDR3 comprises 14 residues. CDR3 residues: CSVPGQGNFGEQYF. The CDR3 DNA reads TGCAGCGTACCGGGACAGGGTAACTTTGGCGAGCAGTACTTC.